This T cell receptor beta chain appears in the sequencing data of a study of blood T cells in healthy people across ages (dated by TCRdb to between 2015 and 2017). About the study as a whole: In model experiments, roughly one uniquely barcoded TCR beta cDNA molecule per two T cells was captured by template switching. The donors were split into four age groups: young (average approximately 16 years), middle-aged (more than 35), aged (approximately 59) and long-lived (under 85). Using deep sequencing normalized with unique cDNA molecular identifiers, the study measured how TCR beta repertoire diversity changes with age. For two donors (one aged 18 to 30 and one aged 80 or older), the study analyzed two additional independent replicas of 1 million unique cDNA reads from the same blood draw. To avoid experimental bias, donors of different ages were distributed randomly across sequencing lanes. Results and caveats for the whole study, not just this receptor: Estimates of total diversity from one million sequenced T cells were regarded as lower bounds and underestimates. Bulk unsorted PBMC profiling prevented conclusive comparison of naive and antigen-experienced compartments. Because donor CMV infection status was unknown, age-related changes in expanded clonotypes were potentially confounded. Compared with the aged group, the long-lived group had more naive CD4+ T cells, fewer expanded clones and increased TCR diversity, a pattern suggesting age selection. Observed TCR beta diversity per million T cells fell roughly linearly with age, and a significant reduction was already apparent by age roughly 40. A strong correlation was found between observed TCR beta diversity and the percentage of naive T cells measured by flow cytometry.

Donors were approximately 42 systemically healthy Caucasian individuals from Russia aged roughly 6 to 90 years. Each donor gave roughly 9.5 milliliters of peripheral blood, collected into EDTA-treated Vacutainer tubes. PBMCs were isolated by Ficoll-Paque density-gradient centrifugation, with at least 6 million obtained per sample. Trizol reagent was used to extract total RNA from PBMCs, with at least 5 micrograms per sample. Naive CD45RAhigh/CD27high T cell percentages were measured by flow cytometry on a PBMC aliquot from every donor. This clonotype was recorded a few times. Its antigen specificity is not known. It has no much larger one-base neighbor in the sample; base qualities were not kept. Library preparation employed 5' RACE. The sequencer listed for this sample is Illumina HiSeq 2500. A second PCR of about 6 to 12 cycles was run with a J-beta primer mix and a sample-barcoded 5' primer. A unique molecular identifier was introduced onto each TCR beta cDNA molecule by a template-switch 5' adaptor carrying 12 random nucleotides. At least 3 million CDR3-containing paired-end reads were obtained from each sample. First-strand cDNA was synthesized from all RNA with the Mint cDNA synthesis kit, primed by a TRBC-specific oligonucleotide. All cDNA was treated with uracil-DNA glycosylase and then went through a first 18-cycle PCR with the universal primers M1SS and BC2_uni_R. The paper's data handling went like this. For normalization, 1 million high-quality reads were randomly selected from each sample, with every read carrying a distinct molecular identifier. Instead of being binned into consensus sequences, reads that shared molecular identifiers were thrown out. MiTCR, with a Q25 quality threshold and the strictest error-elimination algorithm, was used for CDR3 identification, clonotype clustering and error correction. Lower-bound total TCR beta diversity was estimated with a nonparametric unseen species model using Euler transformation. The public reads were run again by TCRdb, first through fastp at Q25 and then through MiXCR, and only productive beta chains were kept. Rows matching on CDR3 protein sequence are summarized as one entry with the most common DNA and genes. The V and J calls and clone size come from TCRdb's table, not from the authors' own analysis. The sample table holds about a million distinct CDR3 sequences, of which around two fifths were seen once. The ten largest account for around 13% of the sample.

Spanning cysteine to phenylalanine, the CDR3 consists of 15 amino acids. The read is trimmed to its CDR3 DNA, 45 bases read in frame from base 1. The germline V gene specifies KGHDR as CDR1 and SFDVKD as CDR2. Deletion took 4 bases off V and 2 bases off J, with a span of 11 bases between the germline ends. The TCR comes from a man aged 18 to 29 in good health. The rearranged segments are TRBV24-1 and TRBJ1-5; the D segment could be TRBD1, given 5 matching bases. Sequencing input: blood. The CDR3 region: CATSEQGGGNQPQHF. The nucleotide sequence reads as follows: TGTGCCACCAGTGAGCAGGGTGGCGGCAATCAGCCCCAGCATTTT.